The present T cell receptor beta chain was sequenced within a study of Ad26.COV2.S vaccination and SARS-CoV-2 variants. The method was immunoSEQ multiplex PCR; TCRdb's version includes in-frame clones alone and lacks a portion of them. The sample shows roughly 420,000 clones, around 87% of them seen only once. The CDR3 covers 14 residues. Trimming left V 5 bases short and J 0 bases short, with 8 bases between. CDR1 and CDR2 (germline): MDHEN, SYDVKM. The treatment here: 19 received Ad26.COV2.S at low or high dose, single or two shots; several received placebo; per-sample allocation not given. Sampling happened 63 days after the first vaccine or placebo injection. The vaccine antigen was prefusion-stabilized Wuhan SARS-CoV-2 spike.

The material was peripheral blood, obtained in a trial of Ad26.COV2.S vaccine versus placebo. The chain links TRBV28 to TRBJ1-5; D unresolved. This clonotype was obtained from a person aged 18-60 years who received the Ad26.COV2.S COVID-19 vaccine or a placebo. CDR3: CASSQTASNQPQHF. CDR3 in DNA: TGTGCCAGCAGTCAAACAGCTAGCAATCAGCCCCAGCATTTT.